This record covers a single TCR beta chain. The antigen remains undetermined. The CDR3 spans 14 residues. V lost 2 bases, J lost 6 bases, and 11 bases lay in between. Germline V gene data show CDR1 as MNHNY and CDR2 as SVGAGI (reference sequence). The data derive from a study of siplizumab effects on memory and regulatory T cells. Broader study findings: Alloreactive sequences that could be traced to unstimulated CD4+ memory cells showed a significant reduction under siplizumab.

Clones were sequenced by immunoSEQ multiplex PCR, and TCRdb holds only the in-frame ones, with some missing. The sample records 90,000 to 110,000 clones, about 92% being singletons. V and J are TRBV6-6 and TRBJ1-5; D may be TRBD1 (6 bases). This sequence originates from a human donor in good health. The specimen sequenced was CD4+ T cells sorted from blood. The CDR3 here is CASSYRQGSQPQHF. The CDR3 DNA follows: TGTGCCAGCAGTTACCGGCAGGGGTCTCAGCCCCAGCATTTT.